This T cell receptor (beta chain) was documented in a study of T cell responses to AZD1222 COVID-19 vaccine. In the study overall: Pooling was applied to second doses at about 4 or about 12 weeks. General study points: Vaccine-associated CD4 TCRs ranged over spike, dominating at 160-218 and 743-854. Repertoire sampling occurred only after the peak T cell response. Donors were chiefly white British, with a greater number of females, and clonal diversity was perhaps underestimated.

Using immunoSEQ multiplex PCR, the repertoire was profiled, and TCRdb retains in-frame clones only, with some absent. The repertoire holds approximately 110,000 clones, under 95% seen once, with roughly 1.3% in the top ten. Germline-derived CDR1 and CDR2 are SNHLY and FYNNEI. V was pared by 3 bases and J by 6 bases, with 9 bases between. The CDR3 runs to 13 residues. About this clone itself: Its antigen is currently unknown.

V usage is TRBV2 and J usage is TRBJ1-5, with D unclear. The receptor was isolated from an adult in good health. The source was peripheral blood, collected on day 0 of AZD1222 vaccination. In nucleotides, the CDR3 is TGTGCCAGCAGTGAGTCCTCGGGTCAGCCCCAGCATTTT. Translating it yields CASSESSGQPQHF.